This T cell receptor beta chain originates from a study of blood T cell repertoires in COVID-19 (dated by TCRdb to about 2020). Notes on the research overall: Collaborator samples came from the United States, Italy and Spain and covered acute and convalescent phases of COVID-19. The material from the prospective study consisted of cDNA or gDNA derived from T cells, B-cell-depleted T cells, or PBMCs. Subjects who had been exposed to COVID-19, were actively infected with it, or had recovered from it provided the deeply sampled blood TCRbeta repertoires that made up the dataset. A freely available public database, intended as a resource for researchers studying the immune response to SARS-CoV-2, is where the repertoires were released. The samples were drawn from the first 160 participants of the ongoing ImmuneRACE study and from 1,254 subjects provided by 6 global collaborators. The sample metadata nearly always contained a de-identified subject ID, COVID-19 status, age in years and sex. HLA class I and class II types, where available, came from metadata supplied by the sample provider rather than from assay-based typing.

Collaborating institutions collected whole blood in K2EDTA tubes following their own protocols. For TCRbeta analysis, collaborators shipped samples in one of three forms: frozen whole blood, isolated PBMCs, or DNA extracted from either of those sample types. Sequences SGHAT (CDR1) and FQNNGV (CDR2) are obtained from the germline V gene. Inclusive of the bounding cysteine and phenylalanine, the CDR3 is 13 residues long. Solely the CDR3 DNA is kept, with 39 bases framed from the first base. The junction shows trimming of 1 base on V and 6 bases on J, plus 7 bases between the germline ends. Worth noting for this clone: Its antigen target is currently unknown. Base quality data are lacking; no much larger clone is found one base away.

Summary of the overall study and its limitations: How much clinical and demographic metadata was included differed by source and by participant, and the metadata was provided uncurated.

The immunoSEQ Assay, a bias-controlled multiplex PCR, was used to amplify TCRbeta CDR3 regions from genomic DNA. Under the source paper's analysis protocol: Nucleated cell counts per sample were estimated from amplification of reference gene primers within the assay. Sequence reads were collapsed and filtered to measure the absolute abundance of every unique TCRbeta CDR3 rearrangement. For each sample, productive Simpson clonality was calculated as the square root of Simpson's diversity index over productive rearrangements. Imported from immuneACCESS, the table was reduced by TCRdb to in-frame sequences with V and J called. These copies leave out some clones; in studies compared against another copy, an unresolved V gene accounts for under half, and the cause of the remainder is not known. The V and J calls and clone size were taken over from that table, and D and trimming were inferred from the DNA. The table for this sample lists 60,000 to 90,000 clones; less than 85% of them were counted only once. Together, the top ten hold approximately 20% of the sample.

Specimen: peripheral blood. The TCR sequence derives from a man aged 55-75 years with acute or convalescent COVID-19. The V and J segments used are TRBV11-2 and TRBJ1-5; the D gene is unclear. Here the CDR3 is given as CASSLGRGQPQHF. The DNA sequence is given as TGTGCCAGCAGCTTAGGTCGGGGTCAGCCCCAGCATTTT. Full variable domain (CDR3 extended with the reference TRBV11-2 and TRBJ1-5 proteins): EAGVAQSPRYKIIEKRQSVAFWCNPISGHATLYWYQQILGQGPKLLIQFQNNGVVDDSQLPKDRFSAERLKGVDSTLKIQPAKLEDSAVYLCASSLGRGQPQHFGDGTRLSIL.